The 3 T cell receptor beta chains given below trace back to one sample, sequenced in a study of shared clonotypes between healthy human individuals. Only in-frame clones appear in the TCRdb table, and some are missing; sequencing was by immunoSEQ multiplex PCR. The sample lists some 2.3 million clones, more than 85% occurring once. The sample consisted of naive CD4+ T cells from PBMCs. Subset specified: CD45RA+ positively selected. These receptors all come from a man younger than 30 in good health. Some clones in this sample may be carry-over from other donors' samples.

The chain uses TRBV4-2 and TRBJ2-3; 9 bases map to TRBD2. The CDR3 consists of 15 residues. Germline V gene lookup returns CDR1 LGHNA and CDR2 YNFKEQ. The J segment lost 4 bases and the V segment lost 5 bases, leaving 7 bases of the junction unmatched. The CDR3 DNA is TGTGCCAGCAGCGGGCTAGCGGGATCGCCAGATACGCAGTATTTT. This gives the protein CASSGLAGSPDTQYF.

The chain uses TRBV2 and TRBJ1-2, with 7 bases aligning to TRBD1. Germline V gives CDR1 SNHLY, CDR2 FYNNEI. CDR3 length: 14 amino acids. V was pared by 7 bases and J by 5 bases, with 10 bases of the junction left unmatched. The CDR3 nucleotides are TGTGCCAGCATAAGACAGGGCCTAGGGTATGGCTACACCTTC. It specifies CASIRQGLGYGYTF.

The chain uses TRBV28 and TRBJ1-1; no definite D call. The V end was cut by 10 bases, the J end by 1 base, with 10 bases between. Germline lookup yields CDR1 MDHEN and CDR2 SYDVKM. The CDR3 sequence is 12 residues long. In DNA, the CDR3 is TGTGCCACCTTATCAGGGAACACTGAAGCTTTCTTT. Translated, it gives CATLSGNTEAFF.